The sequence of this T cell receptor (beta chain) was determined in a study of identical twins. Study-level findings and limits: Twin pairs' shared out-of-frame alpha sequences were enriched in low generation probability. Sequences that were beta out-of-frame showed weaker excess twin sharing.

MiXCR, run by TCRdb on the 5' RACE reads, gives a single entry per CDR3 protein. Counted here are approximately 700,000 distinct CDR3 sequences, roughly 6% occurring once; the ten biggest clones make up 1.5% to 2%. Trimming removed 4 bases from V and 6 bases from J; junction bases left unmatched: 14. This CDR3 has 16 residues. Germline CDR1 SGHRS, CDR2 YFSETQ. Regarding this clonotype: Its antigen is still unknown.

The chain recombines TRBV5-1 with TRBJ1-1; 8 bases match TRBD1. The receptor comes from a man aged 18-30 years in good health. Sequences were obtained from naive T cells sorted from blood. CDR3 DNA: TGCGCCAGCAGCCTCCAAGGGGACAGGTCGGGTCCTGAAGCTTTCTTT. It translates to CASSLQGDRSGPEAFF.